This TCR beta chain was found in a study of cytomegalovirus exposure and HLA in healthy donors. This PCR relied on a set of 60 Vbeta primers and 13 Jbeta primers. Method: immunoSEQ multiplex PCR; TCRdb's copy keeps in-frame clones and lacks some. The sample has fewer than 200,000 clones; roughly 79% are singletons. Germline V gene lookup returns CDR1 SGHRS and CDR2 YFSETQ. The CDR3 spans 16 residues. V trimming: 0 bases; J trimming: 8 bases; junction bases outside the gene matches: 7. The V call is TRBV5-1, the J call TRBJ2-1; 11 positions agree with TRBD2. Sequencing was performed on PBMCs. This receptor was obtained from a woman in her fifties or sixties in good health and CMV-seronegative. CDR3 coding DNA: TGCGCCAGCAGCTTGGCCCAACTAGCGGGAGTCGATGAGCAGTTCTTC. It codes for CASSLAQLAGVDEQFF.